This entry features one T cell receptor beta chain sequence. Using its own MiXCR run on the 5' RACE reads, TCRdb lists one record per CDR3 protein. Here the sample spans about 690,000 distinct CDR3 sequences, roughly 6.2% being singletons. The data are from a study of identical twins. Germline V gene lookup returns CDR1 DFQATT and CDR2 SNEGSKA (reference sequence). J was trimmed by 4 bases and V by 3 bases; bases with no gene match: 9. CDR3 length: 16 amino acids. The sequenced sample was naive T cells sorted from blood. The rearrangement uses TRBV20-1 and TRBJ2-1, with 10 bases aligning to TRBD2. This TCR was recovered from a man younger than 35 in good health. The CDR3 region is CSASPRLAGGYNEQFF. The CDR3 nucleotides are TGCAGTGCTAGCCCTCGGTTAGCGGGGGGTTACAATGAGCAGTTCTTC.